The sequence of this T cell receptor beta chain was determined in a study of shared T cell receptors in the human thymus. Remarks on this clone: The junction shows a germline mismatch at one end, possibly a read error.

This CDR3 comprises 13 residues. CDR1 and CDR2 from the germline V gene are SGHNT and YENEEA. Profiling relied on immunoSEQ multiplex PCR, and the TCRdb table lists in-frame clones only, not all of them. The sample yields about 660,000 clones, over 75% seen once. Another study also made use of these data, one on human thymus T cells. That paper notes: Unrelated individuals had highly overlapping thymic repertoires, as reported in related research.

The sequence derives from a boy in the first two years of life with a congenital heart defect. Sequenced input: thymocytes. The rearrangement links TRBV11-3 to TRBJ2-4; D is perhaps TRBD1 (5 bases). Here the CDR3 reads CASSIIPARGLDF. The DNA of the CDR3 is TGTGCCAGCAGCATAATCCCGGCAAGGGGCCTGGACTTC.